This T cell receptor beta chain was recovered during a study of identical twins. Notes on the study in general: Analyses based on zero insertions could be partly confounded by invariant MAIT and iNKT cells.

TCRdb analysed the 5' RACE reads with MiXCR anew, one entry per CDR3 protein. The sample lists about 520,000 distinct CDR3 sequences, 22% occurring once. The CDR3 extends over 13 amino acids. V was cut by 3 bases and J by 4 bases, with 9 bases left in between. With regard to this clonotype: Its antigen is undetermined.

The same specimen was also included in a second study, on T cells expressing NK-cell markers. That work states: An anti-gamma-delta TCR antibody was added in several experiments. It restricted sorting to alpha-beta TCR-expressing T cells.

The sample was CD4+ T cells sorted from blood. The receptor's source is a woman aged 18-29 years in good health. The chain has TRBV12-3 or TRBV12-4 and TRBJ1-2, with no clear D. The CDR3 loop is CASSFRRLYGYTF. The CDR3, as DNA: TGTGCCAGCAGTTTTCGGCGGCTCTATGGCTACACCTTC.